This T cell receptor (beta chain) was identified during a study of T cell responses to AZD1222 COVID-19 vaccine. Germline V gene data show CDR1 as KGHSH and CDR2 as LQKENI. This CDR3 spans 18 amino acids. V dropped 1 base and J dropped 7; count of bases not matched to a gene: 11. Sequenced by immunoSEQ multiplex PCR; TCRdb stores in-frame clones only, minus some. There are approximately 57,000 clones in the sample; around 85% occur only once, and over 15% lies in the top ten. The receptor comes from an adult in good health. This chain connects TRBV18 to TRBJ2-1, with 12 bases fitting TRBD2. The sequencing here drew on peripheral blood, taken on day 0 of AZD1222 vaccination. The CDR3 reads CASSPLVSPGLAGNEQFF. The CDR3, as DNA: TGTGCCAGCTCACCACTAGTCTCGCCGGGACTAGCGGGTAATGAGCAGTTCTTC.